The rows below give T cell receptor beta chains drawn from one sample of a study of CD8 T cells in ankylosing spondylitis. TCRdb fed the 5' RACE reads into MiXCR, producing one record per CDR3 protein. The data contain around 890,000 distinct CDR3 sequences, roughly 10% of them singletons. The sample consisted of blood, either unsorted or a sorted T cell fraction (not recorded which). These TCRs come from a male donor with ankylosing spondylitis. Both conserved end residues are part of each CDR3. Fields, in order: clone size, J gene, D gene, V gene, CDR3 DNA, CDR3 protein. The D gene is left open where the match is weak. Rows give clone size only sometimes, using once, few, many, or a class for an expanded clone.

abundance: many; j_gene: TRBJ2-1; d_gene: NA; v_gene: TRBV4-3; CDR3nt: TGCGCCAGCAGCCACGACTCCGACTACAATGAGCAGTTCTTC; CDR3aa: CASSHDSDYNEQFF
abundance: many; j_gene: TRBJ2-1; d_gene: TRBD2; v_gene: TRBV11-2; CDR3nt: TGTGCCAGCAGCTTACGACTAGCGGGGAACAATGAGCAGTTCTTC; CDR3aa: CASSLRLAGNNEQFF
abundance: NA; j_gene: TRBJ1-5; d_gene: NA; v_gene: TRBV20-1; CDR3nt: TGCAGTGCTCAAAGGGGGTCGCGCAATCAGCCCCAGCATTTT; CDR3aa: CSAQRGSRNQPQHF
abundance: few; j_gene: TRBJ2-3; d_gene: NA; v_gene: TRBV5-1; CDR3nt: TGCGCCAGCAGCTTCTCACCACAGGGAACAGATACGCAGTATTTT; CDR3aa: CASSFSPQGTDTQYF
abundance: NA; j_gene: TRBJ2-5; d_gene: NA; v_gene: TRBV28; CDR3nt: TGTGCCAGCAGTCCAAGGGGGATAATCCAAGAGACCCAGTACTTC; CDR3aa: CASSPRGIIQETQYF
abundance: NA; j_gene: TRBJ2-1; d_gene: TRBD2; v_gene: TRBV5-1; CDR3nt: TGCGCCAGCAGCTTTAGCGGGGGGGCACTCAATGAGCAGTTCTTC; CDR3aa: CASSFSGGALNEQFF
abundance: few; j_gene: TRBJ2-7; d_gene: NA; v_gene: TRBV7-9; CDR3nt: TGTGCCAGCAGCTTTCAGTTTCCCTCCTCCTACGAGCAGTACTTC; CDR3aa: CASSFQFPSSYEQYF
abundance: few; j_gene: TRBJ1-6; d_gene: TRBD1; v_gene: TRBV7-6; CDR3nt: TGTGCCAGCAGCATCAACGCGGGACAGGGGGATTCACCCCTCCACTTT; CDR3aa: CASSINAGQGDSPLHF
abundance: few; j_gene: TRBJ2-7; d_gene: TRBD1; v_gene: TRBV28; CDR3nt: TGTGCCAGCAGTTTTGGACAGGCTCGTGGTAGCTACGAGCAGTACTTC; CDR3aa: CASSFGQARGSYEQYF
abundance: NA; j_gene: TRBJ2-7; d_gene: NA; v_gene: TRBV2; CDR3nt: TGTGCCAGCAGGGGAGGGACACTGGGTTACGAGCAGTACTTC; CDR3aa: CASRGGTLGYEQYF
abundance: NA; j_gene: TRBJ1-1; d_gene: NA; v_gene: TRBV29-1; CDR3nt: TGCAGCGGTCAGGACTGGACGAACACTGAAGCTTTCTTT; CDR3aa: CSGQDWTNTEAFF
abundance: many; j_gene: TRBJ2-1; d_gene: NA; v_gene: TRBV20-1; CDR3nt: TGCAGTGCTATGGTCCCTAGCGCGAGCTCCTACAATGAGCAGTTCTTC; CDR3aa: CSAMVPSASSYNEQFF
abundance: NA; j_gene: TRBJ2-2; d_gene: TRBD2; v_gene: TRBV2; CDR3nt: TGTGCCAGCACCGGACTAGTGAACACCGGGGAGCTGTTTTTT; CDR3aa: CASTGLVNTGELFF
abundance: NA; j_gene: TRBJ2-7; d_gene: NA; v_gene: TRBV7-8; CDR3nt: TGTGCCAGCAGCTCACAGGGGAGGGCAAACTACGAGCAGTACTTC; CDR3aa: CASSSQGRANYEQYF
abundance: many; j_gene: TRBJ1-2; d_gene: NA; v_gene: TRBV29-1; CDR3nt: TGCAGCGTTGTGGAGATTAACTATGGCTACACCTTC; CDR3aa: CSVVEINYGYTF
abundance: few; j_gene: TRBJ2-5; d_gene: TRBD2; v_gene: TRBV29-1; CDR3nt: TGCAGCGGATTTAGCGGGAGTGCGGAGACCCAGTACTTC; CDR3aa: CSGFSGSAETQYF
abundance: NA; j_gene: TRBJ2-5; d_gene: NA; v_gene: TRBV19; CDR3nt: TGTGCCAGTAGTCCCTTCAAGGGAGAGACCCAGTACTTC; CDR3aa: CASSPFKGETQYF
abundance: few; j_gene: TRBJ2-5; d_gene: NA; v_gene: TRBV6-6; CDR3nt: TGTGCCAGCAGTTCCGGACAGTTATTACTCCAGTACTTC; CDR3aa: CASSSGQLLLQYF
abundance: NA; j_gene: TRBJ2-5; d_gene: NA; v_gene: TRBV28; CDR3nt: TGTGCCAGCAGGCCACCGGGAATGTACCAAGAGACCCAGTACTTC; CDR3aa: CASRPPGMYQETQYF
abundance: NA; j_gene: TRBJ1-1; d_gene: NA; v_gene: TRBV10-3; CDR3nt: TGTGCCATCAGGCCCGTGGGGGCAGGCGCTGAAGCTTTCTTT; CDR3aa: CAIRPVGAGAEAFF
abundance: NA; j_gene: TRBJ2-1; d_gene: TRBD1; v_gene: TRBV6-1; CDR3nt: TGTGCCAGCAAGAGGGACAGCCGAATGAGCTCCTACAATGAGCAGTTCTTC; CDR3aa: CASKRDSRMSSYNEQFF
abundance: NA; j_gene: TRBJ1-6; d_gene: TRBD1; v_gene: TRBV6-5; CDR3nt: TGTGCCAGCAGTTACTTAACAGGGGGCGATTCACCCCTCCACTTT; CDR3aa: CASSYLTGGDSPLHF
abundance: few; j_gene: TRBJ1-5; d_gene: NA; v_gene: TRBV7-2; CDR3nt: TGTGCCAGCAGCTTAAGCAGGGGTCAGCCCCAGCATTTT; CDR3aa: CASSLSRGQPQHF
abundance: few; j_gene: TRBJ2-7; d_gene: NA; v_gene: TRBV7-2; CDR3nt: TGTGCCAGCAGCCCCCCGCAGGGGATCCTCTACGAGCAGTACTTC; CDR3aa: CASSPPQGILYEQYF
abundance: many; j_gene: TRBJ2-3; d_gene: TRBD2; v_gene: TRBV29-1; CDR3nt: TGCAGCGAGACTAGCGGCACAGATACGCAGTATTTT; CDR3aa: CSETSGTDTQYF
abundance: many; j_gene: TRBJ1-2; d_gene: NA; v_gene: TRBV29-1; CDR3nt: TGCAGCGTTGAAGAAAGAGGTAGAGGGGATAGTGGCTACACCTTC; CDR3aa: CSVEERGRGDSGYTF
abundance: NA; j_gene: TRBJ2-2; d_gene: NA; v_gene: TRBV11-2; CDR3nt: TGTGCCAGCAGCCGTCTAGTGTACACCGGGGAGCTGTTTTTT; CDR3aa: CASSRLVYTGELFF
abundance: few; j_gene: TRBJ1-3; d_gene: TRBD1; v_gene: TRBV7-3; CDR3nt: TGTGCCAGCAGCTTAAAGGCCGGGACAGGCTCTGGAAACACCATATATTTT; CDR3aa: CASSLKAGTGSGNTIYF
abundance: NA; j_gene: TRBJ2-1; d_gene: TRBD2; v_gene: TRBV7-7; CDR3nt: TGTGCTAGCAGCTTAACGACTAGCGGGGGTCAGTTCTTC; CDR3aa: CASSLTTSGGQFF
abundance: few; j_gene: TRBJ2-5; d_gene: NA; v_gene: TRBV27; CDR3nt: TGTGCCAGCAGTCCGTGGGTAGGAGAGACCCAGTACTTC; CDR3aa: CASSPWVGETQYF
abundance: few; j_gene: TRBJ1-5; d_gene: TRBD1; v_gene: TRBV20-1; CDR3nt: TGCAGTGCTAGCCGACAGGGGATGAATCAGCCCCAGCATTTT; CDR3aa: CSASRQGMNQPQHF
abundance: NA; j_gene: TRBJ2-2; d_gene: TRBD1; v_gene: TRBV6-5; CDR3nt: TGTGCCAGCAGTTACTCGACAGGGTGGGACACCGGGGAGCTGTTTTTT; CDR3aa: CASSYSTGWDTGELFF
abundance: many; j_gene: TRBJ2-2; d_gene: NA; v_gene: TRBV5-1; CDR3nt: TGCGCCAGCAGCGAGGTGTGGGGGAACACCGGGGAGCTGTTTTTT; CDR3aa: CASSEVWGNTGELFF
abundance: many; j_gene: TRBJ2-7; d_gene: NA; v_gene: TRBV7-9; CDR3nt: TGTGCCAGCAGCTTAGGTGCGAATTACGAGCAGTACTTC; CDR3aa: CASSLGANYEQYF
abundance: many; j_gene: TRBJ1-2; d_gene: NA; v_gene: TRBV29-1; CDR3nt: TGCAGCGTTGGGGACGGGCAGGGTTCAAGCTACACCTTC; CDR3aa: CSVGDGQGSSYTF
abundance: NA; j_gene: TRBJ2-3; d_gene: NA; v_gene: TRBV6-1; CDR3nt: TGTGCCACCAGGCTGGGCAGGGGTACAGATACGCAGTATTTT; CDR3aa: CATRLGRGTDTQYF
abundance: many; j_gene: TRBJ1-5; d_gene: NA; v_gene: TRBV15; CDR3nt: TGTGCCACCAGCAGAGCCTATCCCCCCGGGACCGGAGGGAATCAGCCCCAGCATTTT; CDR3aa: CATSRAYPPGTGGNQPQHF
abundance: NA; j_gene: TRBJ2-5; d_gene: TRBD1; v_gene: TRBV2; CDR3nt: TGTGCCAGCAAGAGGGAGACAGGGCGCCAAGAGACCCAGTACTTC; CDR3aa: CASKRETGRQETQYF
abundance: many; j_gene: TRBJ1-1; d_gene: NA; v_gene: TRBV20-1; CDR3nt: TGCAGTGCAACTGTGGGGGCGAACACTGAAGCTTTCTTT; CDR3aa: CSATVGANTEAFF
abundance: few; j_gene: TRBJ2-7; d_gene: NA; v_gene: TRBV5-1; CDR3nt: TGCGCCAGCATTCCCTTTTCGGGCGTACGGGAGCAGTACTTC; CDR3aa: CASIPFSGVREQYF
abundance: NA; j_gene: TRBJ2-3; d_gene: NA; v_gene: TRBV4-3; CDR3nt: TGCGCCAGCAGCCGAGATGTGGTCAGGTACACAGATACGCAGTATTTT; CDR3aa: CASSRDVVRYTDTQYF
abundance: many; j_gene: TRBJ2-2; d_gene: NA; v_gene: TRBV4-3; CDR3nt: TGCGCCAGCAGTCGGGGGCCGAACACCGGGGAGCTGTTTTTT; CDR3aa: CASSRGPNTGELFF
abundance: NA; j_gene: TRBJ2-7; d_gene: NA; v_gene: TRBV20-1; CDR3nt: TGCAGTGCTAATTACGAGCAGTACTTC; CDR3aa: CSANYEQYF
abundance: many; j_gene: TRBJ1-1; d_gene: NA; v_gene: TRBV29-1; CDR3nt: TGCAGCGCAATCTGGCCCGTCGGAGCTTTCTTT; CDR3aa: CSAIWPVGAFF
abundance: NA; j_gene: TRBJ2-1; d_gene: NA; v_gene: TRBV5-5; CDR3nt: TGTGCCAGCAGCTTTTTTAACAATGAGCAGTTCTTC; CDR3aa: CASSFFNNEQFF
abundance: few; j_gene: TRBJ2-5; d_gene: TRBD1; v_gene: TRBV20-1; CDR3nt: TGCAGTGCTACCGCAGGGGGACAAGAGACCCAGTACTTC; CDR3aa: CSATAGGQETQYF
abundance: few; j_gene: TRBJ2-7; d_gene: NA; v_gene: TRBV5-1; CDR3nt: TGCGCCAGCAGTAACGGAGGGACAACCTACGAGCAGTACTTC; CDR3aa: CASSNGGTTYEQYF
abundance: NA; j_gene: TRBJ2-7; d_gene: TRBD2; v_gene: TRBV7-2; CDR3nt: TGTGCCAGCAGCTTAGGGTCTAGCGGGTGGTACGAGCAGTACTTC; CDR3aa: CASSLGSSGWYEQYF
abundance: many; j_gene: TRBJ2-2; d_gene: NA; v_gene: TRBV20-1; CDR3nt: TGCAGTGCTCTGAGGGACACCTTCACCGGGGAGCTGTTTTTT; CDR3aa: CSALRDTFTGELFF